One T cell receptor beta chain is described in this entry. This entry is derived from a study of shared T cell receptors in the human thymus. Libraries were prepared by immunoSEQ multiplex PCR; TCRdb keeps only in-frame clonotypes and omits some of them. The repertoire consists of about 660,000 clones, with roughly 88% occurring once and the leading ten covering 0.008% to 0.011%. Trimming cost V 6 bases and J 5 bases; bases outside gene matches: 4. Germline V gene sequence: CDR1 MNHEY, CDR2 SVGAGI. The CDR3 loop spans 13 amino acids. These sequences were also reported in another study, on human thymus T cells.

The chain has TRBV6-5 and TRBJ2-1; 7 positions agree with TRBD2. Input material: thymocytes. The receptor comes from a boy under two years old with a congenital heart defect. In nucleotides, the CDR3 is TGTGCCAGCAGCTGGGCGGGAGACAATGAGCAGTTCTTC. It codes for CASSWAGDNEQFF.